A single sample is the source of the 10 T cell receptor beta chains below, sequenced in a study of T cells in Graves' hyperthyroidism and ophthalmopathy. Using RNA transcripts as the source, TCR beta CDR3 regions were amplified. HTBI primers were used for first-round RT-PCR of the TCR CDR3. TCRdb re-derived calls from the multiplex PCR reads in MiXCR, one entry per CDR3 protein. Here the sample spans a few hundred thousand distinct CDR3 sequences, around 13% being singletons. Input material: blood. The receptors here all came from a woman in her thirties with Graves' ophthalmopathy.

This clonotype was detected many times. V gene TRBV27 combines with J gene TRBJ2-2, with no clear D. The germline V gene has CDR1 MNHEY and CDR2 SMNVEV (reference sequence). V was clipped by 5 bases and J by 0 bases, with 16 bases between them. This CDR3 contains 17 residues. CDR3 bases: TGTGCCAGCAGTCCCCAAATCAGGCCGGCGAACACCGGGGAGCTGTTTTTT. Protein product: CASSPQIRPANTGELFF.

This clonotype was picked up many times. The chain employs TRBV2 and TRBJ1-5; unclear D gene. CDR1 is SNHLY and CDR2 is FYNNEI in the germline V gene. CDR3 size: 15 residues. V lost 1 base to trimming and J lost 5 bases, with 12 bases between them. The CDR3 sequence is CASSEERMEDQPQHF. Written as DNA, the CDR3 is TGTGCCAGCAGTGAAGAGCGGATGGAGGATCAGCCCCAGCATTTT.

In this sample, this clonotype turned up many times. This sequence joins TRBV2 and TRBJ2-5, with D tentatively TRBD1 or TRBD2 (5 bases each). Per the germline V gene, CDR1 is SNHLY and CDR2 is FYNNEI. This CDR3 comprises 12 residues. V lost 4 bases and J lost 7, with 10 bases in between. The CDR3 sequence: CASSGDGRTQYF. The DNA for the CDR3 is TGTGCCAGCAGTGGGGACGGCCGGACCCAGTACTTC.

This clonotype was seen repeatedly, ten times or more. This chain connects TRBV20-1 to TRBJ1-5; 9 nucleotides match TRBD1. This CDR3 is 12 amino acids long. Per the germline V gene, CDR1 is DFQATT and CDR2 is SNEGSKA (reference sequence). Trimming at V came to 6 bases and at J to 4 bases, leaving 1 base not matched to a gene. CDR3 in DNA: TGCAGTGCCGACAGGGGGAATCAGCCCCAGCATTTT. It specifies CSADRGNQPQHF.

The table lists this clonotype with many counts. The chain is built from TRBV12-3 or TRBV12-4 and TRBJ2-6; D perhaps matches TRBD2 (6 bases). Between the trimmed V and J ends, which lost 10 bases and 7 bases, there was a span of 17 bases. This CDR3 spans 14 amino acids. The CDR3 loop is CATSHGGSANVLTF. The DNA for the CDR3 is TGTGCCACCTCACACGGGGGTTCCGCCAACGTCCTGACTTTC.

This clonotype was seen at least ten times. The rearrangement joins TRBV7-9 to TRBJ2-7; the match to TRBD1 covers 7 bases. V was clipped by 3 bases and J by 6 bases; unmatched bases: 11. Per the germline V gene, CDR1 is SEHNR and CDR2 is FQNEAQ (reference sequence). This CDR3 has 15 amino acids. The CDR3 nucleotides are TGTGCCAGCAGCTTCTACAGGGGTAAGGGCTCCGAGCAGTACTTC. Translated: CASSFYRGKGSEQYF.

This clonotype was observed many times. V is TRBV7-9 and J is TRBJ2-3, with 8 bases fitting TRBD1. The trim removed 4 bases at V and 1 base at J, leaving 19 bases unmatched. CDR3 length: 20 amino acids. CDR1 is SEHNR, CDR2 FQNEAQ, per germline (reference sequence). The CDR3 protein is CASSSIDGTGRFFGTDTQYF. The DNA for the CDR3 is TGTGCCAGCAGCTCCATCGACGGGACAGGCCGTTTTTTTGGCACAGATACGCAGTATTTT.

This clonotype was seen at least ten times. The genes are TRBV12-3 or TRBV12-4 and TRBJ1-5, with D possibly TRBD1 on 5 matching bases. CDR3 length: 14 residues. V shed 8 bases and J shed 7 bases, with 18 bases lying between them. CDR3: CASGKAGSGQPQHF. The CDR3 DNA sequence: TGTGCCAGCGGAAAAGCAGGGTCGGGGCAGCCCCAGCATTTT.

Points on this clonotype: A much bigger clone sits one base away, suggesting this may be a read error. This sequence joins TRBV6-1 and TRBJ2-7; D remains ambiguous. Germline CDR1 and CDR2: MNHNS and SASEGT. Trimming removed 7 bases from V and 13 bases from J, with 17 bases in between. The CDR3 has 11 residues. CDR3 nucleotide sequence: TGTGCCAGCATGGGGTCTGGTGGGCATTACTTC. Translation: CASMGSGGHYF.

There are many counts of this clonotype. This sequence joins TRBV7-9 and TRBJ2-7; 9 nucleotides agree with TRBD2. This CDR3 is built from 16 residues. V was pared by 7 bases and J by 5 bases, with 15 bases of the junction left unmatched. Germline V CDR1 and CDR2: SEHNR, FQNEAQ (reference sequence). The CDR3 here is CASTLTSLAGIDEQYF. CDR3 in DNA: TGTGCCAGCACCCTCACTTCCCTAGCGGGGATCGACGAGCAGTACTTC.